The TCR beta chain described here comes from a study of blood T cell repertoires in COVID-19. Across the study: Researchers got acute and convalescent COVID-19 samples from the United States, Italy and Spain.

Seattle's cohort entered during active infection and was followed longitudinally. The CDR3 is made up of 13 amino acids. V dropped 3 bases and J dropped 8 bases, with 8 bases sitting between them. Original methodology: It was from reference gene primer amplification that nucleated cell counts were estimated. Data came from immunoSEQ multiplex PCR; TCRdb stores just in-frame clones and leaves some out. That table is the source of V, J and clone size, and D and trimming were worked out from the DNA. This repertoire shows approximately 290,000 clones, around 92% found once; its top ten account for over 8.5%.

The chain combines TRBV12-3 or TRBV12-4 with TRBJ1-6; D is ambiguous. The receptor's source is a woman aged 25 to 45 with COVID-19, enrolled during active disease. Material: peripheral blood. The CDR3 nucleotides are TGTGCCAGCAGTTTCGCGTCCTATTCACCCCTCCACTTT. Translated, it gives CASSFASYSPLHF.